Listed below are T cell receptor beta chains from one sample, sequenced in a study of early T cells in non-severe SARS-CoV-2 infection. MiXCR, applied by TCRdb to the 5' RACE reads, yields one record per CDR3 protein. Here the sample spans some 64,000 distinct CDR3 sequences, roughly 10% being singletons. The material was whole blood, obtained at baseline. The receptors were gathered from an adult who was a healthcare worker with PCR-confirmed SARS-CoV-2 infection or an uninfected control (not recorded which). CDR3s include the opening cysteine and the closing phenylalanine or tryptophan. Each record gives: clone size, D gene, J gene, V gene, CDR3 protein, CDR3 DNA. D genes are given only for firm matches. Only some rows state a clone size, as once, few, many or a class for expanded clones.

. TRBD2 TRBJ2-2 TRBV12-3/TRBV12-4 CASSFGSGSYPGELFF TGTGCCAGCAGTTTTGGTAGCGGGAGTTATCCCGGGGAGCTGTTTTTT
. . TRBJ1-2 TRBV18 CASSPPAGRYGYTF TGTGCCAGCTCACCCCCCGCCGGGCGCTATGGCTACACCTTC
. TRBD1 TRBJ2-6 TRBV29-1 CSAGTGLAGANVLTF TGCAGCGCTGGGACAGGGTTGGCAGGGGCCAACGTCCTGACTTTC
few . TRBJ1-4 TRBV7-2 CASRQPGLNEKLFF TGTGCCAGCAGGCAACCGGGACTTAATGAAAAACTGTTTTTT
few . TRBJ2-3 TRBV25-1 CASSEHQDSTDTQYF TGTGCCAGCAGTGAGCACCAGGACAGCACAGATACGCAGTATTTT
few TRBD1 TRBJ1-1 TRBV6-2/TRBV6-3 CAIGAGGFTEAFF TGTGCCATCGGCGCAGGGGGCTTCACTGAAGCTTTCTTT
many . TRBJ1-3 TRBV7-8 CASSPGSSGNTIYF TGTGCCAGCAGCCCCGGGTCCTCTGGAAACACCATATATTTT
medium-sized . TRBJ2-2 TRBV6-1 CASSGGREMTGELFF TGTGCCAGCAGTGGAGGCAGGGAAATGACCGGGGAGCTGTTTTTT
many . TRBJ2-1 TRBV30 CAWSVQSVPLFF TGTGCCTGGAGTGTCCAATCAGTCCCCCTGTTCTTC
many TRBD2 TRBJ2-5 TRBV7-8 CASSLSGTAAGTQYF TGTGCCAGCAGTCTAAGCGGGACTGCCGCGGGGACCCAGTACTTC
many . TRBJ2-4 TRBV6-2/TRBV6-3 CASSIASGNIQYF TGTGCCAGCAGTATCGCGTCAGGCAACATTCAGTACTTC
many TRBD1 TRBJ1-1 TRBV20-1 CSATPQGVMFGNTEAFF TGCAGTGCTACTCCCCAGGGGGTAATGTTTGGGAACACTGAAGCTTTCTTT
many . TRBJ1-1 TRBV28 CASSLDEAFF TGTGCCAGCAGTCTCGATGAAGCTTTCTTT
. TRBD1 TRBJ1-5 TRBV6-2/TRBV6-3 CASRPGTGDQPQHF TGTGCCAGCAGACCCGGGACAGGGGATCAGCCCCAGCATTTT
many TRBD2 TRBJ2-1 TRBV9 CASSGGTSGSYNEQFF TGTGCCAGCAGCGGAGGGACTAGCGGCTCCTACAATGAGCAGTTCTTC
few . TRBJ2-1 TRBV20-1 CSALGLGGDEQFF TGCAGTGCCTTGGGACTGGGGGGAGATGAGCAGTTCTTC
many TRBD2 TRBJ2-5 TRBV12-3/TRBV12-4 CASSTDPASGGEYQETQYF TGTGCCAGCAGCACCGACCCGGCTAGCGGAGGAGAGTACCAAGAGACCCAGTACTTC
. . TRBJ1-1 TRBV15 CATSRPFKTVNTEAFF TGTGCCACCAGCAGGCCCTTCAAGACAGTGAACACTGAAGCTTTCTTT
. . TRBJ1-1 TRBV5-1 CASSLTARNTEAFF TGCGCCAGCAGCTTGACCGCCCGGAACACTGAAGCTTTCTTT
many . TRBJ1-4 TRBV29-1 CSVRGNEKLFF TGCAGCGTTCGGGGGAATGAAAAACTGTTTTTT
. TRBD2 TRBJ2-3 TRBV10-3 CAISETLASGREGTDTQYF TGTGCCATCAGTGAAACTCTCGCTAGCGGGAGGGAGGGCACAGATACGCAGTATTTT
. . TRBJ2-5 TRBV7-9 CASSLGDLSSQYF TGTGCCAGCAGCTTAGGCGACCTGTCCTCGCAGTACTTC
many TRBD2 TRBJ2-3 TRBV12-3/TRBV12-4 CASSFPTGGSTDTQYF TGTGCCAGCAGTTTCCCAACCGGCGGGAGTACAGATACGCAGTATTTT
. . TRBJ2-1 TRBV12-5 CASVGQRDKGNEQFF TGTGCTAGTGTGGGCCAACGGGACAAAGGCAATGAGCAGTTCTTC
few . TRBJ2-5 TRBV6-2/TRBV6-3 CASSYSGQPFPETQYF TGTGCCAGCAGTTACTCGGGGCAGCCCTTTCCAGAGACCCAGTACTTC
few . TRBJ2-1 TRBV10-3 CAITSLINEQFF TGTGCCATCACTAGTCTTATCAATGAGCAGTTCTTC
many . TRBJ1-1 TRBV7-6 CASSLGTISEAFF TGTGCCAGCAGCTTAGGGACAATATCTGAAGCTTTCTTT
many . TRBJ2-1 TRBV6-2/TRBV6-3 CASSYPNNEQFF TGTGCCAGCAGTTACCCTAATAATGAGCAGTTCTTC
. TRBD2 TRBJ2-2 TRBV29-1 CSVGPSGANTGELFF TGCAGCGTTGGACCTAGCGGGGCGAACACCGGGGAGCTGTTTTTT
few . TRBJ2-7 TRBV30 CAWSGARHEQYF TGTGCCTGGAGTGGGGCCCGTCACGAGCAGTACTTC
many TRBD1 TRBJ2-5 TRBV4-3 CASSQRGQVQETQYF TGCGCCAGCAGCCAAAGGGGACAGGTCCAAGAGACCCAGTACTTC
many . TRBJ1-5 TRBV2 CASSDRGADQPQHF TGTGCCAGCAGTGACAGGGGCGCGGATCAGCCCCAGCATTTT
few TRBD1 TRBJ2-7 TRBV5-4 CASSVDRAYEQYF TGTGCCAGCAGCGTAGACAGGGCCTACGAGCAGTACTTC
many TRBD2 TRBJ2-1 TRBV20-1 CSARPSGEQFF TGCAGTGCTAGACCTAGCGGAGAGCAGTTCTTC
. TRBD2 TRBJ2-3 TRBV7-6 CASSLGPSQGLAGVTDTQYF TGTGCCAGCAGCTTAGGGCCCTCTCAGGGGTTAGCGGGAGTTACAGATACGCAGTATTTT
. . TRBJ2-2 TRBV7-8 CASSFRTTTNTGELFF TGTGCCAGCAGCTTTCGAACAACAACGAACACCGGGGAGCTGTTTTTT
. . TRBJ2-1 TRBV20-1 CSGASSYNEQFF TGCAGTGGGGCTAGCTCCTACAATGAGCAGTTCTTC
. . TRBJ2-5 TRBV5-6 CASGGSQETQYF TGTGCCAGCGGGGGGAGCCAAGAGACCCAGTACTTC
few . TRBJ2-5 TRBV10-2 CASTGAETQYF TGCGCCAGTACTGGCGCAGAGACCCAGTACTTC
. TRBD2 TRBJ2-7 TRBV3-1 CASSPRTSGSNEQYF TGTGCCAGCAGCCCCCGGACTAGCGGGAGCAACGAGCAGTACTTC
many . TRBJ2-7 TRBV2 CASELGLPDYEQYF TGTGCCAGCGAACTCGGACTCCCTGACTACGAGCAGTACTTC
few TRBD2 TRBJ2-7 TRBV3-1 CASSQRGLAGVSEQYF TGTGCCAGCAGCCAAAGGGGACTAGCGGGAGTAAGTGAGCAGTACTTC
. TRBD2 TRBJ2-1 TRBV9 CASSVVSGSLNEQFF TGTGCCAGCAGCGTAGTGAGCGGGAGTTTAAATGAGCAGTTCTTC
. . TRBJ2-1 TRBV7-2 CASSLLRGIPPYNEQFF TGTGCCAGCAGCTTATTAAGGGGGATCCCCCCCTACAATGAGCAGTTCTTC
many . TRBJ2-1 TRBV5-1 CASSFVNEQFF TGCGCCAGCAGCTTCGTCAATGAGCAGTTCTTC
once . TRBJ1-2 TRBV12-3/TRBV12-4 CASSPPGGHGYTF TGTGCCAGCAGTCCCCCGGGCGGACATGGCTACACCTTC
. TRBD1 TRBJ1-1 TRBV29-1 CSVEGTGGRDTEAFF TGCAGCGTTGAGGGGACAGGGGGCCGGGACACTGAAGCTTTCTTT
many . TRBJ2-1 TRBV6-2/TRBV6-3 CASSSALNRYNEQFF TGTGCCAGCAGTTCCGCGCTAAACCGGTACAATGAGCAGTTCTTC
few . TRBJ2-4 TRBV18 CASSPLDVAKNIQYF TGTGCCAGCTCACCGCTAGATGTAGCCAAAAACATTCAGTACTTC
many TRBD2 TRBJ2-4 TRBV20-1 CSASPGLAGAAKNIQYF TGCAGTGCTAGTCCGGGACTAGCGGGAGCAGCCAAAAACATTCAGTACTTC
. TRBD1 TRBJ2-2 TRBV6-6 CASSYLLPGQGHPSTGELFF TGTGCCAGCAGTTACTTACTACCGGGACAGGGACACCCCAGCACCGGGGAGCTGTTTTTT
. . TRBJ1-1 TRBV28 CAWRGRGGTEAFF TGTGCATGGCGGGGCCGAGGGGGCACTGAAGCTTTCTTT
many TRBD2 TRBJ2-5 TRBV6-2/TRBV6-3 CASRERLAGDETQYF TGTGCCAGCAGAGAAAGACTAGCGGGAGATGAGACCCAGTACTTC
few . TRBJ2-7 TRBV6-5 CASSPSGGQGLAGDSYEQYF TGTGCCAGCAGTCCCTCTGGGGGACAGGGATTAGCGGGGGACTCCTACGAGCAGTACTTC
. . TRBJ2-5 TRBV3-1 CASSHPLGGRGETQYF TGTGCCAGCAGCCACCCCCTGGGGGGCCGTGGGGAGACCCAGTACTTC
many . TRBJ2-1 TRBV20-1 CSARLQGPYNEQFF TGCAGTGCTAGACTCCAGGGGCCTTACAATGAGCAGTTCTTC
. . TRBJ2-2 TRBV12-3/TRBV12-4 CASSFGVNTGELFF TGTGCCAGCAGTTTTGGGGTGAACACCGGGGAGCTGTTTTTT
. TRBD2 TRBJ2-5 TRBV28 CASSFALAGPQETQYF TGTGCCAGCAGTTTTGCCCTAGCGGGACCCCAAGAGACCCAGTACTTC